The 9 T cell receptor beta chains given below trace back to one sample, sequenced in a study of CD8+ T cells in alopecia areata. Extracted RNA was reverse transcribed, and the resulting cDNA served as sequencing template. TCRdb's copy holds only in-frame clones and misses some; the assay was immunoSEQ multiplex PCR. The sample holds about 42,000 clones, around three fifths seen once. Sample treatment: oral pan-JAK inhibitor, 5-10 mg twice daily. The starting material was CD8+ T cells sorted from blood, obtained at week 4, from a patient treated with tofacitinib. Receptors were obtained from a human donor with alopecia areata.

The V gene is TRBV11-2, the J gene TRBJ2-3, with D possibly TRBD1 on 6 matching bases. Trimming took 2 bases from V and 2 from J, leaving 11 bases between them. The CDR3 is made up of 15 amino acids. Germline-derived CDR1 and CDR2 are SGHAT and FQNNGV. CDR3 sequence reads: CASSLPGDLTDTQYF. CDR3 in DNA: TGTGCCAGCAGCTTACCAGGGGACCTCACAGATACGCAGTATTTT.

This sequence joins TRBV29-1 and TRBJ2-2, with D possibly matching TRBD2 (5 bases). This CDR3 contains 11 residues. Trimming left V 5 bases short and J 7 bases short, with 8 bases between. The germline gives CDR1 SQVTM, CDR2 ANQGSEA. CDR3 loop: CSVPRGGELFF. The CDR3 nucleotides read TGCAGCGTTCCTCGGGGCGGGGAGCTGTTTTTT.

The chain couples TRBV27 to TRBJ1-1; unclear D gene. Germline V gives CDR1 MNHEY, CDR2 SMNVEV (reference sequence). The V end lost 6 bases, the J end lost 1 base, and 12 bases lay between the germline ends. The CDR3 runs 14 residues. CDR3 bases: TGTGCCAGCAGCGGAGTGAGGCCGAACACTGAAGCTTTCTTT. Its protein is CASSGVRPNTEAFF.

A single count supports this clone. The chain recombines TRBV4-1 with TRBJ1-2; 9 bases match TRBD1. The V gene's germline CDR1 is MGHRA and CDR2 YSYEKL. There are 14 residues in the CDR3. J gave up 5 bases and V 4 bases, and 5 bases lay outside the gene matches. DNA for the CDR3: TGCGCCAGCAGCCCGGGACAGGGTGGGTATGGCTACACCTTC. Encoded protein: CASSPGQGGYGYTF.

The chain carries TRBV27 and TRBJ2-7, with D hard to call. Deletions cut 0 bases from V and 4 bases from J, with 13 bases between. Per the germline V gene, CDR1 is MNHEY and CDR2 is SMNVEV (reference sequence). The CDR3 is made up of 15 amino acids. The DNA of the CDR3 is TGTGCCAGCAGTTTATCGAACACATACTTTTACGAGCAGTACTTC. Its protein product is CASSLSNTYFYEQYF.

The chain employs TRBV4-3 and TRBJ1-5, with D perhaps TRBD1 (6 bases). V was shortened by 0 bases and J by 7 bases, with 16 bases between the two germline ends. Germline loops: CDR1 LGHNA, CDR2 YSLEER. There are 16 residues in the CDR3. Here the CDR3 DNA reads TGCGCCAGCAGCCAAGATCTGGGGGCTGCGAACCAGCCCCAGCATTTT. This sequence encodes CASSQDLGAANQPQHF.

This clone was recorded once. The chain recombines TRBV29-1 with TRBJ1-2; no firm D call. Germline values: CDR1 SQVTM, CDR2 ANQGSEA. The ends were cut back, 5 bases at V and 4 bases at J, with 11 bases in the middle. The CDR3 is made up of 12 amino acids. Here the CDR3 reads CSVNDGSYGYTF. For the CDR3, the DNA is TGCAGCGTTAATGACGGCAGCTATGGCTACACCTTC.

This chain links TRBV5-1 with TRBJ2-7; TRBD1 matches at 10 bases. V trimming: 3 bases; J trimming: 5 bases; junction bases outside the gene matches: 5. The CDR3 has 14 residues. CDR1 is SGHRS, CDR2 YFSETQ, per germline. The CDR3 spells CASSWGQGNDEQYF. For the CDR3, the DNA is TGCGCCAGCAGCTGGGGACAGGGGAACGACGAGCAGTACTTC.

The CDR3 nucleotides read TGTGCCAGCAGCCCGGGTCCTATATGGGACAATGAGCAGTTCTTC. Protein sequence: CASSPGPIWDNEQFF. The chain combines TRBV7-8 with TRBJ2-1; no clear D. V lost 5 bases, J lost 5 bases, and 16 bases lay in between. CDR3 length equals 15 residues. Germline loops: CDR1 SGHVS, CDR2 FQNEAQ.